The 19 T cell receptor beta chains in this list originate from one sample, sequenced in a study of T cell changes during pregnancy in multiple sclerosis. Repertoires were generated with immunoSEQ multiplex PCR, while TCRdb's copy carries only in-frame clones and drops some. This sample has about 36,000 clones; roughly 91% occur once, and the top ten carry about 0.45%. The sample consisted of CD4+ T cells from peripheral blood mononuclear cells, taken in the second trimester of pregnancy. The receptors derive from a female donor in good health, enrolled as a control in a pregnancy study.

This clone was picked up one time. The chain carries TRBV2 and TRBJ2-2; TRBD2 agrees at 14 bases. V was clipped by 6 bases and J by 4 bases; unmatched bases: 4. This CDR3 is built from 16 residues. The germline CDR1 and CDR2 sequences are SNHLY and FYNNEI. CDR3 nucleotides: TGTGCCAGCAGGACTAGCGGGAGGGCCGTCACCGGGGAGCTGTTTTTT. Its protein is CASRTSGRAVTGELFF.

The table lists this clone with a few counts. The chain combines TRBV10-3 with TRBJ2-2; 8 bases are shared with TRBD2. This CDR3 has 14 amino acids. The ends lost 11 bases at V and 2 bases at J; junction bases unmatched: 7. Germline V gene data show CDR1 as ENHRY and CDR2 as SYGVKD. CDR3 DNA: TGTGCCGGGAGTAGCGGGGCCAACACCGGGGAGCTGTTTTTT. As protein: CAGSSGANTGELFF.

This chain connects TRBV5-6 to TRBJ1-4, with D maybe TRBD1 (6 bases). Per germline, CDR1 SGHDT and CDR2 YYEEEE. The CDR3 is 13 residues long. Trimming took off 5 bases at V and 5 bases at J, with 10 bases between the two ends. CDR3 in DNA: TGTGCCAGCAGATGGGGGCTGAATGAAAAACTGTTTTTT. Protein sequence: CASRWGLNEKLFF.

This sequence joins TRBV6-5 and TRBJ1-2; 10 nucleotides match TRBD1. This CDR3 has 14 amino acids. The germline V gene encodes CDR1 MNHEY and CDR2 SVGAGI. The J segment lost 7 bases and the V segment lost 6 bases, leaving 8 bases of the junction unmatched. CDR3 sequence (DNA): TGTGCCAGCAGACCGACAGGGGGCGGGGGTGGCTACACCTTC. This translates into CASRPTGGGGGYTF.

The gene calls are TRBV19 and TRBJ2-1, with 7 bases lining up with TRBD1. Germline CDR1 LNHDA, CDR2 SQIVND (reference sequence). The CDR3 extends over 16 amino acids. J was trimmed by 0 bases and V by 7 bases; bases with no gene match: 9. CDR3 coding DNA: TGTGCCAGTACCATAGGGGGCGGAAACTCCTACAATGAGCAGTTCTTC. This encodes CASTIGGGNSYNEQFF.

V usage is TRBV5-1 and J usage is TRBJ1-1; D is possibly TRBD1 (5 bases). Trimming cost V 0 bases and J 4 bases, with 19 bases left between them. The CDR3 length is 17 residues. CDR1 and CDR2 (germline): SGHRS, YFSETQ. The DNA for the CDR3 is TGCGCCAGCAGCTTGGAACAAGGGACCCCGGGGGGCACTGAAGCTTTCTTT. Translated, it gives CASSLEQGTPGGTEAFF.

This chain uses TRBV20-1 with TRBJ1-2; no definite D call. CDR1 and CDR2 (germline): DFQATT, SNEGSKA (reference sequence). Trimming cost V 5 bases and J 2 bases, with 6 bases left between them. The CDR3 totals 11 residues. The chain's CDR3 is CSAVPNYGYTF. CDR3 coding DNA: TGCAGTGCTGTCCCGAACTATGGCTACACCTTC.

V is TRBV4-2 and J is TRBJ1-6; 11 bases match TRBD1. CDR1 LGHNA and CDR2 YNFKEQ come from the germline V gene. The CDR3 is made up of 16 amino acids. V lost 1 base to trimming and J lost 9 bases; unmatched junction nucleotides: 5. CDR3 loop: CASSQGIGQGASPLHF. The CDR3 bases are TGTGCCAGCAGCCAAGGGATAGGACAGGGGGCTTCACCCCTCCACTTT.

The rearrangement joins TRBV6-6 to TRBJ2-5; possible D gene TRBD1, 6 bases. Trimming removed 8 bases from V and 5 bases from J, with 18 bases in between. The CDR3 loop spans 14 amino acids. From germline, CDR1 is MNHNY and CDR2 SVGAGI (reference sequence). The CDR3 spells CASEREGVGETQYF. The CDR3 bases are TGTGCCAGCGAGAGAGAGGGGGTTGGGGAGACCCAGTACTTC.

This chain links TRBV5-1 with TRBJ2-2; D is unresolved. The germline CDR1 and CDR2 sequences are SGHRS and YFSETQ. The CDR3 sequence is 14 residues long. Trimming stripped 4 bases from V and 4 bases from J, with 11 bases between. The CDR3 region has the DNA TGCGCCAGCAGCCCCCTCATCAGCACCGGGGAGCTGTTTTTT. Amino acid sequence: CASSPLISTGELFF.

The V and J genes are TRBV18 and TRBJ2-6, with D unresolved. The germline V and J ends were trimmed by 7 bases and 2 bases, with 9 bases remaining between them. CDR1 is KGHSH, CDR2 LQKENI, per germline. The CDR3 covers 14 residues. The chain's CDR3 is CASWRKTGANVLTF. CDR3 sequence (DNA): TGTGCCAGCTGGAGAAAGACTGGGGCCAACGTCCTGACTTTC.

The CDR3 DNA sequence: TGTGCCAGCAGTTCATTAGGAGCTGAAGCTTTCTTT. It encodes CASSSLGAEAFF. V gene TRBV27 combines with J gene TRBJ1-1, with unresolved D. V lost 4 bases and J lost 6, with 9 bases in between. CDR3 length equals 12 residues. Germline values: CDR1 MNHEY, CDR2 SMNVEV (reference sequence).

The chain employs TRBV19 and TRBJ1-4; D ambiguous. CDR3 length: 15 amino acids. V was cut by 4 bases and J by 8 bases, with 17 bases left in between. Germline V gene sequence: CDR1 LNHDA, CDR2 SQIVND (reference sequence). CDR3 amino acids: CASSTSTGEWEKLFF. The CDR3 bases are TGTGCCAGTAGTACCTCCACGGGAGAATGGGAAAAACTGTTTTTT. The whole variable domain, remainder taken from reference TRBV19 and TRBJ1-4, is DGGITQSPKYLFRKEGQNVTLSCEQNLNHDAMYWYRQDPGQGLRLIYYSQIVNDFQKGDIAEGYSVSREKKESFPLTVTSAQKNPTAFYLCASSTSTGEWEKLFFGSGTQLSVL.

The J gene is TRBJ2-3, the V gene TRBV6-6; weak D call: TRBD1 (6 bases). Germline V CDR1 and CDR2: MNHNY, SVGAGI (reference sequence). This CDR3 is built from 16 residues. V lost 0 bases to trimming and J lost 3 bases, with 13 bases between them. CDR3: CASSYSMGTKTDTQYF. In nucleotides, the CDR3 is TGTGCCAGCAGTTACTCGATGGGGACAAAAACAGATACGCAGTATTTT.

The CDR3 sequence: CAYARDRYQPQHF. The CDR3 region has the DNA TGTGCCTACGCGCGGGACAGATATCAGCCCCAGCATTTT. The rearrangement joins TRBV30 to TRBJ1-5; TRBD1 matches at 7 bases. Germline assignment: CDR1 GTSNPN and CDR2 SVGIG (reference sequence). The CDR3 has 13 amino acids. Germline trimming cut 7 bases from V and 5 bases from J; bases unmatched to any gene: 8.

The rearrangement links TRBV7-8 to TRBJ2-7; 7 nucleotides agree with TRBD1. The CDR3 extends over 11 amino acids. The germline V gene has CDR1 SGHVS and CDR2 FQNEAQ. V shed 5 bases and J 7 bases; nucleotides not matched to a gene: 2. Here the CDR3 DNA reads TGTGCCAGCAGCGTGGACAGGGAGCAGTACTTC. It encodes CASSVDREQYF.

CDR3 sequence reads: CASSALTGELGEQFF. The CDR3 coding sequence is TGTGCCAGCAGTGCCTTAACGGGAGAGCTTGGTGAGCAGTTCTTC. V usage is TRBV6-5 and J usage is TRBJ2-1, with D maybe TRBD2 (6 bases). Germline CDR1 MNHEY, CDR2 SVGAGI. V was trimmed by 5 bases and J by 9 bases, leaving 20 bases between them. The CDR3 sequence is 15 residues long.

The rearrangement uses TRBV11-1 and TRBJ2-3; D may be TRBD1 (5 bases). CDR1 is SGHAT, CDR2 FQDESV, per germline (reference sequence). The germline V and J ends were trimmed by 3 bases and 3 bases, with 13 bases remaining between them. This CDR3 region has 15 residues. CDR3 DNA: TGTGCCAGCAGCTTCATGGTAGGGGTGACAGATACGCAGTATTTT. Amino acid sequence: CASSFMVGVTDTQYF.

V usage is TRBV10-3 and J usage is TRBJ2-7; 12 bases are shared with TRBD1. The V segment lost 10 bases and the J segment 4 bases; nucleotides outside the gene matches: 5. Per the germline V gene, CDR1 is ENHRY and CDR2 is SYGVKD. The CDR3 extends over 13 amino acids. The chain's CDR3 is CATWDRGLYEQYF. The CDR3, as DNA: TGTGCCACCTGGGACAGGGGGCTTTACGAGCAGTACTTC.